The sequence of this T cell receptor beta chain was determined in a study of spatial heterogeneity in lung cancer. Across the study: Fewer alpha-chain than beta-chain sequences were consistently detected. Study observations and caveats: Compared with follow-up, resection was when ubiquitous expanded tumor TCRs appeared in blood more.

In TCRdb, the 5' RACE reads were re-called with MiXCR into one record per CDR3 protein. This table has under 100,000 distinct CDR3 sequences, approximately 8.6% appearing once. Time point reported: sample taken at primary tumor resection. Without sorting, whole RNA was sequenced from tumor, nontumor lung or frozen PBMC. This clonotype was counted many times. No antigen is known for it. Sequenced here: PBMCs, sampled at surgery. This receptor was taken from a male donor with early-stage non-small cell lung cancer.

CDR3 bases: TGTGCCAGCAGTTTACTACAGGACTATGGCTACACCTTC. Its translation: CASSLLQDYGYTF. The V gene is TRBV28, the J gene TRBJ1-2, with D perhaps TRBD1 (5 bases). The germline CDR1 and CDR2 sequences are MDHEN and SYDVKM. Trimming stripped 2 bases from V and 3 bases from J, with 7 bases between. This CDR3 is built from 13 residues.